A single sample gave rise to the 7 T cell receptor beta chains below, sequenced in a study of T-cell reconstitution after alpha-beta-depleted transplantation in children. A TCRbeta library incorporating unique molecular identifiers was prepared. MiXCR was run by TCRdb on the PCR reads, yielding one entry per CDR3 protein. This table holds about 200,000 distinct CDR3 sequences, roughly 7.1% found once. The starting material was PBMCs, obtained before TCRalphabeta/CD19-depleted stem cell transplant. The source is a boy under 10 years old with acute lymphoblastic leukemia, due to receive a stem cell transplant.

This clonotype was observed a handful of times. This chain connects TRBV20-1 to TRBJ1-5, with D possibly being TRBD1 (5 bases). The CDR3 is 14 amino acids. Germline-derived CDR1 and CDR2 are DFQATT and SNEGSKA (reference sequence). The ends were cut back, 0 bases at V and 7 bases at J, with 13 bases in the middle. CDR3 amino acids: CSARDFRRDQPQHF. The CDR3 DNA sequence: TGCAGTGCTAGAGATTTCCGCAGGGACCAGCCCCAGCATTTT.

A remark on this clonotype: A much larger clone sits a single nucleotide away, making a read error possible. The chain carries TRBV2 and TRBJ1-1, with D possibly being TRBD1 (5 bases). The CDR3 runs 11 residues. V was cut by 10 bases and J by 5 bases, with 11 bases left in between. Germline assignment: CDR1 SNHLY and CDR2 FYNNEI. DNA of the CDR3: TGTGCCATCCTTGGGGGAACTGAAGCTTTCTTT. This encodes CAILGGTEAFF.

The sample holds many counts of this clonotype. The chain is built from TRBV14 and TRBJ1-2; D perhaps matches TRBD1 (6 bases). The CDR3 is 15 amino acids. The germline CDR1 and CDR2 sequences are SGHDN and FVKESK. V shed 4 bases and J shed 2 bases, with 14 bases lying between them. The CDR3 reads CASSPDRWRNYGYTF. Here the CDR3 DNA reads TGTGCCAGCAGCCCAGACAGGTGGAGGAACTATGGCTACACCTTC.

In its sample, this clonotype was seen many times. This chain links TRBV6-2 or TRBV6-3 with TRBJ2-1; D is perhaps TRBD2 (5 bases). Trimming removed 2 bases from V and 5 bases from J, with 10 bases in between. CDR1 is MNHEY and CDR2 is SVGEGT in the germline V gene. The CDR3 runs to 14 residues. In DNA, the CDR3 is TGTGCCAGCAGTTACCTGACTACGAACAATGAGCAGTTCTTC. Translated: CASSYLTTNNEQFF.

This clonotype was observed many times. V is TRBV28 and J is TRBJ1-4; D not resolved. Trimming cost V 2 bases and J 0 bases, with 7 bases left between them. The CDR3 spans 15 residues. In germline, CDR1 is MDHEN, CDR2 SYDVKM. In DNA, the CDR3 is TGTGCCAGCAGTTTACCAGGCACAACTAATGAAAAACTGTTTTTT. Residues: CASSLPGTTNEKLFF.

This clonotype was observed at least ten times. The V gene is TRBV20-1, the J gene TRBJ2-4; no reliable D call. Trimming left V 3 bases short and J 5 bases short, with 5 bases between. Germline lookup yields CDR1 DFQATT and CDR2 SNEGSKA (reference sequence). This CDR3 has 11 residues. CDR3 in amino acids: CSASEENIQYF. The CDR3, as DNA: TGCAGTGCTAGTGAGGAAAACATTCAGTACTTC.

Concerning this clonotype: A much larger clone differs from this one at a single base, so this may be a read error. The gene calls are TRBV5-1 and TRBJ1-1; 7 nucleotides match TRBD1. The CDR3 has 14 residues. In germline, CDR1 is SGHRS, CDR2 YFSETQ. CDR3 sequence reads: CGSRRGTDHTEAFF. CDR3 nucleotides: TGCGGCAGCAGGCGCGGGACAGATCACACTGAAGCTTTCTTT.